The 14 T cell receptor beta chains given below trace back to one sample, sequenced in a study of a mutant IDH1 vaccine in newly diagnosed glioma. Time point of the sample: week 35, safety follow-up. A 20-mer mutant IDH1 peptide at 300 ug was injected subcutaneously with topical imiquimod. Using immunoSEQ multiplex PCR, the repertoire was profiled, and TCRdb retains in-frame clones only, with some absent. This table holds approximately 47,000 clones, about 88% found once. No antigens are known for them. The sequencing used PBMCs, collected from a glioma patient whose treatment included an IDH1 peptide vaccine. The receptors were gathered from a woman in her thirties or forties with glioma.

J is TRBJ1-5 and V is TRBV2; D ambiguous. The CDR3 has 13 amino acids. Trimming shortened V by 5 bases and J by 4 bases, and 9 bases separated the two germline ends. In germline, CDR1 is SNHLY, CDR2 FYNNEI. CDR3 sequence (DNA): TGTGCCAGCAGTCTACAGCTAAATCAGCCCCAGCATTTT. This gives the protein CASSLQLNQPQHF.

This chain joins TRBV19 and TRBJ2-2; D unresolved. The germline CDR1 and CDR2 sequences are LNHDA and SQIVND (reference sequence). The CDR3 covers 14 residues. V lost 4 bases to trimming and J lost 8 bases, with 14 bases between them. CDR3 sequence (DNA): TGTGCCAGTAGTAAACCGGACGTGACGGGGGAGCTGTTTTTT. It specifies CASSKPDVTGELFF.

The rearrangement links TRBV4-1 to TRBJ2-7; possibly TRBD2 for D (6 bases). This CDR3 contains 15 residues. The germline gives CDR1 MGHRA, CDR2 YSYEKL. Trimming shortened V by 4 bases and J by 0 bases, and 13 bases separated the two germline ends. This CDR3 is CASSLSGTHSYEQYF. CDR3 in DNA: TGCGCCAGCAGCCTGTCCGGGACTCACTCCTACGAGCAGTACTTC.

The chain has TRBV7-2 and TRBJ1-2, with unresolved D. This CDR3 is built from 17 residues. Germline lookup yields CDR1 SGHTA and CDR2 FQGNSA. V was shortened by 5 bases and J by 4 bases, with 23 bases between the two germline ends. The CDR3 sequence is CASSLDGRVMISYGYTF. The CDR3 region has the DNA TGTGCCAGCAGCCTAGATGGGAGGGTCATGATCTCCTATGGCTACACCTTC.

The table lists this clone with a count of one. This chain connects TRBV6-5 to TRBJ2-7; D ambiguous. The CDR3 runs to 12 residues. V lost 4 bases and J lost 2, with 6 bases in between. The germline V gene has CDR1 MNHEY and CDR2 SVGAGI. The CDR3 sequence: CASSSDTYEQYF. DNA of the CDR3: TGTGCCAGCAGTTCAGATACCTACGAGCAGTACTTC.

Only one count was recorded for this clone. This chain joins TRBV29-1 and TRBJ2-4, with 10 bases lining up with TRBD1. Germline CDR1 SQVTM, CDR2 ANQGSEA. V lost 5 bases to trimming and J lost 9 bases; unmatched junction nucleotides: 10. The CDR3 is 14 amino acids. DNA for the CDR3: TGCAGCGTTCCCCCTGGGGGACAGGGGATCATTCAGTACTTC. This codes for CSVPPGGQGIIQYF.

The CDR3 loop reads CASGYTYEQYF. In DNA, the CDR3 is TGTGCCAGCGGATATACCTACGAGCAGTACTTC. The rearrangement links TRBV28 to TRBJ2-7, with D hard to call. The CDR3 length is 11 residues. Germline V CDR1 and CDR2: MDHEN, SYDVKM. The V and J ends lost 8 bases and 2 bases respectively, with 7 bases between them. Full variable domain (remainder filled in from reference TRBV28 and TRBJ2-7): DVKVTQSSRYLVKRTGEKVFLECVQDMDHENMFWYRQDPGLGLRLIYFSYDVKMKEKGDIPEGYSVSREKKERFSLILESASTNQTSMYLCASGYTYEQYFGPGTRLTVT.

CDR3 DNA: TGCGCCAGCAGCTTGTCCGGAGGGGCGAGCGGGGGGAGCTCCTACGAGCAGTACTTC. Encoded protein: CASSLSGGASGGSSYEQYF. The genes are TRBV5-1 and TRBJ2-7; 9 bases line up with TRBD2. This CDR3 region has 19 residues. J was trimmed by 0 bases and V by 1 base; bases with no gene match: 14. CDR1 is SGHRS and CDR2 is YFSETQ in the germline V gene.

The chain recombines TRBV18 with TRBJ2-7; D tentatively reads TRBD1 or TRBD2 (5 bases each). Germline CDR1 KGHSH, CDR2 LQKENI. The germline V and J ends were trimmed by 2 bases and 0 bases, with 11 bases remaining between them. The CDR3 spans 15 residues. CDR3 sequence reads: CASSPGGVNSYEQYF. In DNA form, the CDR3 reads TGTGCCAGCTCACCAGGGGGAGTGAACTCCTACGAGCAGTACTTC.

The chain couples TRBV7-6 to TRBJ2-5; possible D gene TRBD2, 5 bases. This CDR3 contains 14 residues. Germline V gene data show CDR1 as SGHVS and CDR2 as FNYEAQ. The V gene lost 5 bases and the J gene lost 1 base, with 11 bases spanning the gap. CDR3 in amino acids: CASSRRTGQETQYF. The CDR3 bases are TGTGCCAGCAGCCGACGGACTGGCCAAGAGACCCAGTACTTC.

This chain uses TRBV7-9 with TRBJ2-6, with TRBD1 matching 9 bases. CDR3 length: 16 residues. The germline gives CDR1 SEHNR, CDR2 FQNEAQ (reference sequence). The V gene end was trimmed by 5 bases and the J gene end by 6 bases; junction bases not matched to a gene: 8. CDR3 in DNA: TGTGCCAGCAGCGATAGACAGGGGGGAGAGGCCAACGTCCTGACTTTC. Translation: CASSDRQGGEANVLTF.

The V and J genes are TRBV27 and TRBJ2-5; no clear D. Germline CDR1 and CDR2: MNHEY and SMNVEV (reference sequence). Between the trimmed V and J ends, which lost 4 bases and 4 bases, there was a span of 13 bases. CDR3 length equals 14 residues. This CDR3 is CASSSQLDAETQYF. CDR3 DNA sequence: TGTGCCAGCAGTTCCCAGCTGGATGCAGAGACCCAGTACTTC.

This clone occurred once. J is TRBJ2-1 and V is TRBV10-2; 10 bases align to TRBD2. V lost 8 bases to trimming and J lost 0 bases; unmatched junction nucleotides: 16. The length of the CDR3 is 19 residues. CDR1 and CDR2 (germline): WSHSY, SAAADI. The CDR3 DNA sequence: TGCGCCAGCGGCCGAGGGAGCGGGGGGGCCATAAGCTCCTACAATGAGCAGTTCTTC. Translated: CASGRGSGGAISSYNEQFF.

The V gene is TRBV5-5, the J gene TRBJ2-7; unclear D gene. The CDR3 is 13 amino acids. V lost 4 bases and J lost 5, with 13 bases in between. CDR1 and CDR2 (germline): SGHKS, YYEKEE (reference sequence). In DNA form, the CDR3 reads TGTGCCAGCAGCCCGGACCGAGGCCACGAGCAGTACTTC. Its translation is CASSPDRGHEQYF.